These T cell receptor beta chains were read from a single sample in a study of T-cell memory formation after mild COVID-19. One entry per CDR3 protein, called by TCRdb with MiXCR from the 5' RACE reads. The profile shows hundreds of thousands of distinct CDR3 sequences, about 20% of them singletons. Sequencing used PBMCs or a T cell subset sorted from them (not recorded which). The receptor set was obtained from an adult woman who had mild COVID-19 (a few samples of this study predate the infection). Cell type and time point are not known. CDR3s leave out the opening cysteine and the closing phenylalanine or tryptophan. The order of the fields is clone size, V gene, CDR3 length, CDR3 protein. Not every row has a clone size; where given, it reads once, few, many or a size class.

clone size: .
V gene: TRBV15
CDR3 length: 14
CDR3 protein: ATSSGVGSSNQPQH

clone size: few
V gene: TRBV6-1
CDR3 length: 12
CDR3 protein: ASSEAFSGTEQF

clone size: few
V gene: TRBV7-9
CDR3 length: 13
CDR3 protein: ASSPGQGVNTEAF

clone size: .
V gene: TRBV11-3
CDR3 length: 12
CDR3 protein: ASSHGIPYEKLF

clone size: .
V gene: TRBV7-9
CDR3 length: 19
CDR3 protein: ASSLVPSLSGGATNTGELF

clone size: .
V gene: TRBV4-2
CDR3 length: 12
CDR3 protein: ASSQEWGDQPQH

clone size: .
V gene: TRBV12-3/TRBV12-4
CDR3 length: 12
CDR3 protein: ASSPLRSTGELF

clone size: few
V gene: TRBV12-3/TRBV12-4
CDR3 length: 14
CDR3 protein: ASRLAGGPSADTQY

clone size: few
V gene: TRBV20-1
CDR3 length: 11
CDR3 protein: SASGQGTDTQY

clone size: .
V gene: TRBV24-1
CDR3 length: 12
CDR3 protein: ATRASLTPYGYT

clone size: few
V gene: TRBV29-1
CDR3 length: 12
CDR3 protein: SVEAGGGTGELF

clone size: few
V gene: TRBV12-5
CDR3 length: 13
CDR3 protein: ASGLRQGVSTEAF

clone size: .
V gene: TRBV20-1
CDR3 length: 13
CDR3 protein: SAIGLAGAQETQY

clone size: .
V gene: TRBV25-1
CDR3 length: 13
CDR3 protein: ASSDPGGGNTEAF

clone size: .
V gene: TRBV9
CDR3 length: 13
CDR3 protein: ASSALLLGTDTQY

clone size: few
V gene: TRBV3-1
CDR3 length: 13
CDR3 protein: ASSQEIAASYEQY

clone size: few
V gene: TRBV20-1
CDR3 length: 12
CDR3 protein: SARHTGARSEQF

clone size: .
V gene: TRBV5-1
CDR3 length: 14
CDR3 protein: ASSLAYSPGMETQY

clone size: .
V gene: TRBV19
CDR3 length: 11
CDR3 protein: ATSGTNENIQY

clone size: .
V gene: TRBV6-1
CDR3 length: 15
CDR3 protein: ASSEQVMRVPNEKLF

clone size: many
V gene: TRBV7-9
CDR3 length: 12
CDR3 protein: ASSLTGGGQPQH

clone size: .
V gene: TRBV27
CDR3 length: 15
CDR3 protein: ASSPLGTGTRRDGYT

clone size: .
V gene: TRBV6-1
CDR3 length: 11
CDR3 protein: ASREVRNNEAF

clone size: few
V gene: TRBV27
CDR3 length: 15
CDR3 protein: ASSLSRDRSQGSPLH

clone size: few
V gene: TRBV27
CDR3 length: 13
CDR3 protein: ASSHRPGPNYGYT

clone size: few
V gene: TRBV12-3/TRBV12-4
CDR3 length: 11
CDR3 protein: ASMGAITDTQY

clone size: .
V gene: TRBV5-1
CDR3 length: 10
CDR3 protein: ASSDSAYEQY

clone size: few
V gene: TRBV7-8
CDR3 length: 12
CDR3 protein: ASSFPDNYNEQF

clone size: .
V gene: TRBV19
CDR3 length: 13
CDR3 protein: ASSIDFGIQETQY

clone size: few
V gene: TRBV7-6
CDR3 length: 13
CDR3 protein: ASSFTSGGDNEQF

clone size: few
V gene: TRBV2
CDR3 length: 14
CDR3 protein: ASSDPGTGNSYEQY

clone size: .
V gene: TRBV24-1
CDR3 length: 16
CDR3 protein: ATSDPWTSGRDYNEQF

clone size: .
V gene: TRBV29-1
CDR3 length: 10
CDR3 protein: SVGQDTDTQY

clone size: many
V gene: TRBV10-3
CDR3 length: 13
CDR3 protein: AISDFRIGSSEQF

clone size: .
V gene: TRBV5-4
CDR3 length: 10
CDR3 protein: ASSLYLYEQY

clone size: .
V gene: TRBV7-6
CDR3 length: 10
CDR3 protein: ASSLEATEQY

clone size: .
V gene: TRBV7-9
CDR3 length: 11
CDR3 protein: ASSRQRGTEAF

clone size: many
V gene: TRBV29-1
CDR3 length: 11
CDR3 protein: SVRRDMADTQY

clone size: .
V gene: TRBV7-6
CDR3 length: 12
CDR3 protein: ASSLYVGRETQY

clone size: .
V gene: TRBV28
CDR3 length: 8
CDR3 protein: ASNGYEQF

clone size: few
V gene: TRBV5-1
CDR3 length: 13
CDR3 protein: ASSLADSLGLEQY

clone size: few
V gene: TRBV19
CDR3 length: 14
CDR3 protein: ASSSGWGRTSYEQY

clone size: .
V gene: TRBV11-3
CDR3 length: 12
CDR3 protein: ASSWGPGSYEQY

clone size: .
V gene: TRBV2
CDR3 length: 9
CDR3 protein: ASRGQGENT

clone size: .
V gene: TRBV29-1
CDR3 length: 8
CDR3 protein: SVEGYGYT